This T cell receptor (beta chain) stems from a study of glioma-infiltrating T cells. Germline assignment: CDR1 WSHSY and CDR2 SAAADI. CDR3 length equals 15 residues. J lost 2 bases, V lost 6 bases, and 8 bases had no gene match. TCR alpha and beta CDR3 regions were amplified from RNA using iRepertoire nested multiplex PCR. TCRdb re-called the multiplex PCR reads with MiXCR, one entry per CDR3 protein. The sample carries tens of thousands of distinct CDR3 sequences, about 25% recorded once. This clonotype was detected a few times. The V and J genes are TRBV10-2 and TRBJ2-3; 7 nucleotides match TRBD2. Specimen: glioma tissue, nonneoplastic brain tissue, or PBMCs (not recorded which). This TCR was recovered from a human donor with low-grade glioma or glioblastoma, undergoing nonglioma brain surgery, or in good health (not recorded which). CDR3 sequence reads: CASSLGLGATDTQYF. DNA for the CDR3: TGCGCCAGCAGCCTAGGACTAGGAGCCACAGATACGCAGTATTTT.